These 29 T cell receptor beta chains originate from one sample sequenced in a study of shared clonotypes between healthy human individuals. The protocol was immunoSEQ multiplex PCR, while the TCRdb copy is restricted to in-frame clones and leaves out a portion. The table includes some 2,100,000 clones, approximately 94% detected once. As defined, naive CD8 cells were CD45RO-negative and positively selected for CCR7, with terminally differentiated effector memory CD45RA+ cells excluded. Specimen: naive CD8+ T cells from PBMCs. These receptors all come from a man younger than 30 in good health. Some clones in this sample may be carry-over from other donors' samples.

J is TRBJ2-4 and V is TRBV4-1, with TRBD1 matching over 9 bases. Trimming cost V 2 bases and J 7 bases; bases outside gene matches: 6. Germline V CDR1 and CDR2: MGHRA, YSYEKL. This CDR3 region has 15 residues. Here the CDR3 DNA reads TGCGCCAGCAGCCAACAGGGACAGGGCGACAACATTCAGTACTTC. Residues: CASSQQGQGDNIQYF.

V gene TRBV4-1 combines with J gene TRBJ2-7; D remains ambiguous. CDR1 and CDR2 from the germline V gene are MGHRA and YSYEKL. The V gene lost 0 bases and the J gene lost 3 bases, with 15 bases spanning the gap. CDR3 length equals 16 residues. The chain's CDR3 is CASSQDLRAGRYEQYF. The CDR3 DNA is TGCGCCAGCAGCCAAGATCTTAGGGCTGGCCGCTACGAGCAGTACTTC.

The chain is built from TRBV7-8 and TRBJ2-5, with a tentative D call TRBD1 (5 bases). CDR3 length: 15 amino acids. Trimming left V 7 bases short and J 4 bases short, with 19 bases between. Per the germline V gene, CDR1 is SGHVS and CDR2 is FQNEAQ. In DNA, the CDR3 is TGTGCCAGCAAGTCTTTTGCAGGGTTTGGAGAGACCCAGTACTTC. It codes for CASKSFAGFGETQYF.

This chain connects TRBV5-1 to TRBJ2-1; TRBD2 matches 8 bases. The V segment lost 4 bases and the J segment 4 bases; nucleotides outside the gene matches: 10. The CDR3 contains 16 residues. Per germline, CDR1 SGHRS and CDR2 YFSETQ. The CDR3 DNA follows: TGCGCCAGCAGCCCGGCGCTAGCGGGTGCGTACAATGAGCAGTTCTTC. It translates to CASSPALAGAYNEQFF.

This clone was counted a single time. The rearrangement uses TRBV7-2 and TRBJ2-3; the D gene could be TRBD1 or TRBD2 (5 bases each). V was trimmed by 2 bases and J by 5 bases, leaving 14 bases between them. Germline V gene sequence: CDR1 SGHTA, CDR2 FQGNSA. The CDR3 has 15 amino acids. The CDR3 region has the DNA TGTGCCAGCAGCTTAAGGGGAGTTTCAAGAGATACGCAGTATTTT. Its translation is CASSLRGVSRDTQYF. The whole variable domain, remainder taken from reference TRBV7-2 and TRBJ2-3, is GAGVSQSPSNKVTEKGKDVELRCDPISGHTALYWYRQSLGQGLEFLIYFQGNSAPDKSGLPSDRFSAERTGGSVSTLTIQRTQQEDSAVYLCASSLRGVSRDTQYFGPGTRLTVL.

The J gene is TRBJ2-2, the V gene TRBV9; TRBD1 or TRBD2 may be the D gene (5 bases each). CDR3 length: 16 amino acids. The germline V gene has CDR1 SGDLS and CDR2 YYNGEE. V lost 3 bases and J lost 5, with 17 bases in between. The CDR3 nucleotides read TGTGCCAGCAGCGCCCCGGTGGGGGTTGGAACCGGGGAGCTGTTTTTT. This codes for CASSAPVGVGTGELFF.

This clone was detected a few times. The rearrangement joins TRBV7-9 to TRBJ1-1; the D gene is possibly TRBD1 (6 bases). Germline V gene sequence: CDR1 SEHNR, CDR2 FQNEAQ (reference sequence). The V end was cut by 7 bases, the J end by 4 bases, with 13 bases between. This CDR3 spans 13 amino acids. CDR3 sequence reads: CASTETGPTEAFF. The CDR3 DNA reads TGTGCCAGCACCGAAACAGGGCCCACTGAAGCTTTCTTT.

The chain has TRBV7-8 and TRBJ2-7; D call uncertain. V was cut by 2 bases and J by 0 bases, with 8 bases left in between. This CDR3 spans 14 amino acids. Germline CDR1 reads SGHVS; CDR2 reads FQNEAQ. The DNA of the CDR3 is TGTGCCAGCAGCTTAAGTCTGGGCTCCTACGAGCAGTACTTC. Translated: CASSLSLGSYEQYF.

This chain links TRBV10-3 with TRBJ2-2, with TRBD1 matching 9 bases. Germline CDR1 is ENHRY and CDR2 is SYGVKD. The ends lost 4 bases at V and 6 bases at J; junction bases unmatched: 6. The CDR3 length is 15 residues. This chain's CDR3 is CAISAGTGYSGELFF. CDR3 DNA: TGTGCCATCAGTGCGGGGACAGGGTATTCCGGGGAGCTGTTTTTT.

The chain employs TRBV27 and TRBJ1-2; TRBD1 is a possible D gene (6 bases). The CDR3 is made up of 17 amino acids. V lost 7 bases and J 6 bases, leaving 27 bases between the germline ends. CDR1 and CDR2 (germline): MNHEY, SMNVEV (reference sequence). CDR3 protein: CASKPQGLAGDRDGYTF. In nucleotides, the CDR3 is TGTGCCAGCAAACCTCAAGGCCTCGCAGGGGACCGCGATGGCTACACCTTC.

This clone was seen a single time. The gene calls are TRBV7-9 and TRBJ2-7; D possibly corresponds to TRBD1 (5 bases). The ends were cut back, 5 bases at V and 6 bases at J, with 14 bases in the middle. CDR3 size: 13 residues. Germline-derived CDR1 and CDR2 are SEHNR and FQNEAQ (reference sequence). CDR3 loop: CASSRQHGGEQYF. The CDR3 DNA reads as TGTGCCAGCAGCCGACAGCATGGTGGCGAGCAGTACTTC.

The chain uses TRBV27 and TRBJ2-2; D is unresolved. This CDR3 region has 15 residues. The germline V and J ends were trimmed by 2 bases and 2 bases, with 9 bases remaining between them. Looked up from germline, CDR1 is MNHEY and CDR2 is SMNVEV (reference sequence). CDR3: CASSLHESNTGELFF. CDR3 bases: TGTGCCAGCAGTTTACACGAAAGTAACACCGGGGAGCTGTTTTTT.

Here the CDR3 reads CASSSRDTRDYGYTF. The CDR3 nucleotides read TGTGCCAGCAGCTCCCGGGACACCCGAGACTATGGCTACACCTTC. V usage is TRBV7-8 and J usage is TRBJ1-2; TRBD1 is a possible D gene (6 bases). Trimming pared 4 bases from V and 3 bases from J, leaving 15 bases between. The germline V gene has CDR1 SGHVS and CDR2 FQNEAQ. This CDR3 spans 15 amino acids.

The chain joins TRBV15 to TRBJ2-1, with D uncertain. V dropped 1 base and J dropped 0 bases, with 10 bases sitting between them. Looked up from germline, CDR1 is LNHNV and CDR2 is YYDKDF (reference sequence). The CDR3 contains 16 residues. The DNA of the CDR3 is TGTGCCACCAGCAGAGTCCGTAAAAGCTCCTACAATGAGCAGTTCTTC. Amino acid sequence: CATSRVRKSSYNEQFF. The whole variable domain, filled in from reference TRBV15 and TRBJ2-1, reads DAMVIQNPRYQVTQFGKPVTLSCSQTLNHNVMYWYQQKSSQAPKLLFHYYDKDFNNEADTPDNFQSRRPNTSFCFLDIRSPGLGDTAMYLCATSRVRKSSYNEQFFGPGTRLTVL.

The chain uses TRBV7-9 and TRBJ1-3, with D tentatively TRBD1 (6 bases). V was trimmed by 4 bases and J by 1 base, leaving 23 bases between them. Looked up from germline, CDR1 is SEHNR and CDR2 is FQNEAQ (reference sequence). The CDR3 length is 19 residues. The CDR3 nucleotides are TGTGCCAGCAGCTCGTATAACCGGGACAAGGCATATTCTGGAAACACCATATATTTT. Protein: CASSSYNRDKAYSGNTIYF.

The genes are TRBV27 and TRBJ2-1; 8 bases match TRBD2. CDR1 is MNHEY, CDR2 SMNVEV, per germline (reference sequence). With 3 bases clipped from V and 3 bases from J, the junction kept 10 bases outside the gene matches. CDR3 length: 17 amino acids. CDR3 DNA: TGTGCCAGCAGTTTTGGGCCCGGGACTAGTAACTACAATGAGCAGTTCTTC. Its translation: CASSFGPGTSNYNEQFF.

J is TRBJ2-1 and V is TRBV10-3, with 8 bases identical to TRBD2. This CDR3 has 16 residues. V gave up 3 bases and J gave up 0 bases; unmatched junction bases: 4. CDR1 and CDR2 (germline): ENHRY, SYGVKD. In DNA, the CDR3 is TGTGCCATCAGTGAACTAGCGGCGAACTCCTACAATGAGCAGTTCTTC. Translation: CAISELAANSYNEQFF.

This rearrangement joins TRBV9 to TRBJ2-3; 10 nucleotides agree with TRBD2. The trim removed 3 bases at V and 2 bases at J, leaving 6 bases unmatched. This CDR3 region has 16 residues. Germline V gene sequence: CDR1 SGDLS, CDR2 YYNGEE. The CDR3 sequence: CASSDERGGLTDTQYF. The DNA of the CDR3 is TGTGCCAGCAGCGACGAGCGGGGGGGGCTCACAGATACGCAGTATTTT.

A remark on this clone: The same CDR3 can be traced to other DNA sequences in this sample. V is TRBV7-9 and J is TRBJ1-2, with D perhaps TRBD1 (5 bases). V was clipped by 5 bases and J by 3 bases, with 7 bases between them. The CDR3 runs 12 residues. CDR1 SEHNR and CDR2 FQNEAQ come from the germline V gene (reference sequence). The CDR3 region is CASSLGDYGYTF. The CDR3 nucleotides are TGTGCCAGCAGCCTGGGGGACTATGGCTACACCTTC.

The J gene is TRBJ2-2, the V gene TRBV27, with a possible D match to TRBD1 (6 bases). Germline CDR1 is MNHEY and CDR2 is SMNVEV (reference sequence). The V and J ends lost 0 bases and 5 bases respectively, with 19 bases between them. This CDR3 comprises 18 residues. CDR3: CASSLSPRQAGSTGELFF. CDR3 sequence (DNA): TGTGCCAGCAGTTTATCTCCCCGACAGGCAGGGTCAACCGGGGAGCTGTTTTTT.

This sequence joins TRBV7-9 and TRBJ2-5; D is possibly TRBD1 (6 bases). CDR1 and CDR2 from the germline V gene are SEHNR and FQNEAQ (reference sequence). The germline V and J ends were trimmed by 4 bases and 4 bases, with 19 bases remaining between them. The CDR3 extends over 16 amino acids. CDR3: CASSYQGHFKGETQYF. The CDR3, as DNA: TGTGCCAGCAGCTACCAGGGACACTTCAAGGGAGAGACCCAGTACTTC. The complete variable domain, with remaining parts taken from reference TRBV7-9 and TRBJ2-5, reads DTGVSQNPRHKITKRGQNVTFRCDPISEHNRLYWYRQTLGQGPEFLTYFQNEAQLEKSRLLSDRFSAERPKGSFSTLEIQRTEQGDSAMYLCASSYQGHFKGETQYFGPGTRLLVL.

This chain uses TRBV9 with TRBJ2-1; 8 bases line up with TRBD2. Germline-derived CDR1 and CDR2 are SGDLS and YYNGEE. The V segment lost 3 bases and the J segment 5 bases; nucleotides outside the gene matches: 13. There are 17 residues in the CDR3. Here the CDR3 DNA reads TGTGCCAGCAGCGCCTTTCGAGAGAGCGGGAGTAACAATGAGCAGTTCTTC. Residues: CASSAFRESGSNNEQFF.

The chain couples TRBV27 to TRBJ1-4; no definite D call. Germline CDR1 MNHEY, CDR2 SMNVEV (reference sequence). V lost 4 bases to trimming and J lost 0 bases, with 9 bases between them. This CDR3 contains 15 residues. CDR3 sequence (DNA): TGTGCCAGCAGTTCTGGGGTAACAACTAATGAAAAACTGTTTTTT. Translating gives CASSSGVTTNEKLFF.

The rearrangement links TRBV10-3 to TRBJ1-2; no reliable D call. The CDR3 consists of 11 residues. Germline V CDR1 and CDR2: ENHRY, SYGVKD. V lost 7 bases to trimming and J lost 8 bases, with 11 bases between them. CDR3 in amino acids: CAIIPPGGYTF. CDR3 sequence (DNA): TGTGCCATCATCCCCCCGGGCGGCTACACCTTC.

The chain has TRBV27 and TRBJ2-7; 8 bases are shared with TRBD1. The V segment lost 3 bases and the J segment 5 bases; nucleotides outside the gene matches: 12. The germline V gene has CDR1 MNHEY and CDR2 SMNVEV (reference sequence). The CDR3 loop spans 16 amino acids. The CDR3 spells CASSLSRGQVFHEQYF. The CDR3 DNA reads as TGTGCCAGCAGTTTGTCCCGGGGACAGGTTTTCCACGAGCAGTACTTC.

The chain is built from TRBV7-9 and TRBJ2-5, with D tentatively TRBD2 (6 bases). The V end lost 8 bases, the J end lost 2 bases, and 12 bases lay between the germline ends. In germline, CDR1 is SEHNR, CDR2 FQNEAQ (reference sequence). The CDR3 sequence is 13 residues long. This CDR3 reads CASGGSGQETQYF. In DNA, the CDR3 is TGTGCCAGCGGCGGTAGCGGTCAAGAGACCCAGTACTTC.

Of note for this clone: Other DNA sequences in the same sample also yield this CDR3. The CDR3 protein is CASSLQGPYEQYF. The DNA for the CDR3 is TGTGCCAGCAGTTTACAGGGACCCTACGAGCAGTACTTC. The V and J genes are TRBV11-2 and TRBJ2-7; D is possibly TRBD1 (6 bases). V was shortened by 6 bases and J by 2 bases, with 11 bases between the two germline ends. The CDR3 loop spans 13 amino acids. Germline CDR1 is SGHAT and CDR2 is FQNNGV.

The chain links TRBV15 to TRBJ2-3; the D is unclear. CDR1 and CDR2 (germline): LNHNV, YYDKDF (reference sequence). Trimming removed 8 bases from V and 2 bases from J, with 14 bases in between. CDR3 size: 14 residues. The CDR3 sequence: CATGRVLLTDTQYF. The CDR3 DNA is TGTGCCACCGGTAGGGTCCTCCTCACAGATACGCAGTATTTT.

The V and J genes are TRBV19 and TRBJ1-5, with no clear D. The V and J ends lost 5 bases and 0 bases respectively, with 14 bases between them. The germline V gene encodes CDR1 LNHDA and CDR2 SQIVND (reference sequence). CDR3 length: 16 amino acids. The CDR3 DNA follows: TGTGCCAGTAGTTGGTCAGCCGATTATAGCAATCAGCCCCAGCATTTT. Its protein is CASSWSADYSNQPQHF.